Shown below are 5 T cell receptor beta chains from a single sample sequenced in a study of blood T cell repertoires in COVID-19. Sequencing used immunoSEQ multiplex PCR; TCRdb keeps in-frame clones, though not all of them. The sample records some 72,000 clones, 75% to 90% being singletons. Sequencing was carried out using peripheral blood. All receptors derive from a man between 60 and 75 years old with acute or convalescent COVID-19.

The chain combines TRBV6-5 with TRBJ1-2; 9 nucleotides agree with TRBD1. Trimming at V came to 5 bases and at J to 7 bases, leaving 11 bases not matched to a gene. The length of the CDR3 is 15 residues. Looked up from germline, CDR1 is MNHEY and CDR2 is SVGAGI. CDR3 DNA sequence: TGTGCCAGCAGTCCCCCGGGACAGGGCTTGGGTGGCTACACCTTC. It translates to CASSPPGQGLGGYTF.

The chain combines TRBV28 with TRBJ2-5, with a tentative D call TRBD1 (6 bases). The CDR3 is made up of 15 amino acids. Trimming shortened V by 4 bases and J by 4 bases, and 16 bases separated the two germline ends. Germline V lookup: CDR1 MDHEN, CDR2 SYDVKM. DNA for the CDR3: TGTGCCAGCAGTTCCCTCATGCGCAGGGGAGAGACCCAGTACTTC. Amino acids: CASSSLMRRGETQYF.

CDR3 amino acids: CATSDPRDRGLDTQYF. In DNA form, the CDR3 reads TGTGCCACCAGTGACCCCCGGGACAGGGGCCTGGATACGCAGTATTTT. This chain joins TRBV24-1 and TRBJ2-3; 10 positions agree with TRBD1. Germline trimming cut 4 bases from V and 6 bases from J; bases unmatched to any gene: 9. Per the germline V gene, CDR1 is KGHDR and CDR2 is SFDVKD. There are 16 residues in the CDR3.

This clone was seen just once. The J gene is TRBJ2-1, the V gene TRBV20-1; a weak D match, TRBD1 (6 bases). Between the trimmed V and J ends, which lost 3 bases and 5 bases, there was a span of 11 bases. CDR1 and CDR2 from the germline V gene are DFQATT and SNEGSKA (reference sequence). This CDR3 has 13 amino acids. The CDR3 is CSASPGQNNEQFF. In DNA form, the CDR3 reads TGCAGTGCTAGTCCGGGACAAAACAATGAGCAGTTCTTC.

The chain links TRBV4-1 to TRBJ2-1; TRBD1 aligns across 8 bases. With 0 bases clipped from V and 9 bases from J, the junction kept 4 bases outside the gene matches. The CDR3 is 14 amino acids. Germline V gene sequence: CDR1 MGHRA, CDR2 YSYEKL. In DNA form, the CDR3 reads TGCGCCAGCAGCCAAGATGACAGGGGAGGTGAGCAGTTCTTC. Its translation is CASSQDDRGGEQFF.